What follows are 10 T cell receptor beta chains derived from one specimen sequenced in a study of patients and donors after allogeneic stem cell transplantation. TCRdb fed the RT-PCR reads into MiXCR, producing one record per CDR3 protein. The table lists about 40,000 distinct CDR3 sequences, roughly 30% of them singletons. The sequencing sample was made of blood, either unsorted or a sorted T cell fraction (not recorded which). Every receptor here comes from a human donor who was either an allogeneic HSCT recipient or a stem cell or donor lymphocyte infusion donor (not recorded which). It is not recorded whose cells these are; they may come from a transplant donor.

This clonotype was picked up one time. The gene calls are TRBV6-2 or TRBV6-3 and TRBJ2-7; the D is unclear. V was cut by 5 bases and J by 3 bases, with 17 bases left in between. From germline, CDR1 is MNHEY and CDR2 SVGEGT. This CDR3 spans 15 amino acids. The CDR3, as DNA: TGTGCCAGCAGTGGGAACTTGGGCAGAATCTACGAGCAGTACTTC. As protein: CASSGNLGRIYEQYF.

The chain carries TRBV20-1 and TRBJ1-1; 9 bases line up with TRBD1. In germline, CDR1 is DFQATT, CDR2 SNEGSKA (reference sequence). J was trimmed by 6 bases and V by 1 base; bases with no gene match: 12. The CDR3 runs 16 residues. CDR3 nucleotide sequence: TGCAGTGCTAGAGGGATGGTACAGGGGGCGAGAGCTGAAGCTTTCTTT. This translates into CSARGMVQGARAEAFF.

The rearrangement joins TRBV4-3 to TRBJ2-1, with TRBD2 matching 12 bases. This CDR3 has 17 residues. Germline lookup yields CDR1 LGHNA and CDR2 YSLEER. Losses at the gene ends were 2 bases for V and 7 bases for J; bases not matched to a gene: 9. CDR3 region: CASSQTLTSGSKNEQFF. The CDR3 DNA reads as TGCGCCAGCAGCCAAACGTTGACTAGCGGGAGTAAGAATGAGCAGTTCTTC.

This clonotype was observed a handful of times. CDR3 in DNA: TGTGCCAGCAGCTTAAAACACTACAATGAGCAGTTCTTC. Its protein is CASSLKHYNEQFF. J is TRBJ2-1 and V is TRBV7-9; no clear D gene. From germline, CDR1 is SEHNR and CDR2 FQNEAQ (reference sequence). This CDR3 has 13 amino acids. V was trimmed by 2 bases and J by 3 bases, leaving 5 bases between them.

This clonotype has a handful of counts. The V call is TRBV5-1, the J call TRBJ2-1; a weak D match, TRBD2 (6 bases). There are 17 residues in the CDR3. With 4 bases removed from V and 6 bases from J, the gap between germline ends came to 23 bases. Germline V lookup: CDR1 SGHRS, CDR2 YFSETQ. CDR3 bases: TGCGCCAGCAGCATAACATTTCGGGACTTAGTCTCCAATGAGCAGTTCTTC. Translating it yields CASSITFRDLVSNEQFF.

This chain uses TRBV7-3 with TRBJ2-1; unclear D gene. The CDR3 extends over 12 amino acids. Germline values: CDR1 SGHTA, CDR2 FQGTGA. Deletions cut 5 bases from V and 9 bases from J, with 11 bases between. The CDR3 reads CASSPSPGEQFF. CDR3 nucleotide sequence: TGTGCCAGCAGCCCATCCCCTGGTGAGCAGTTCTTC.

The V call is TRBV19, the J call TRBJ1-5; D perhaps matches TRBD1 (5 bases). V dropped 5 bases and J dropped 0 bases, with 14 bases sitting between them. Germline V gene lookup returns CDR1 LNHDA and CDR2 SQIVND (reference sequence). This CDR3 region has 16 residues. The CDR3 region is CASSPQVWDSNQPQHF. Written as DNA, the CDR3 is TGTGCCAGTAGTCCACAGGTTTGGGATAGCAATCAGCCCCAGCATTTT.

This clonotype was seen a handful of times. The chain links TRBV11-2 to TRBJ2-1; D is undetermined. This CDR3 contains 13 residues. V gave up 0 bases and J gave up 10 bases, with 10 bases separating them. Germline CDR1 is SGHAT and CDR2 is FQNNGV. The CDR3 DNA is TGTGCCAGCAGCTTAGATCCGGTGAGGGAGCAGTTCTTC. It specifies CASSLDPVREQFF.

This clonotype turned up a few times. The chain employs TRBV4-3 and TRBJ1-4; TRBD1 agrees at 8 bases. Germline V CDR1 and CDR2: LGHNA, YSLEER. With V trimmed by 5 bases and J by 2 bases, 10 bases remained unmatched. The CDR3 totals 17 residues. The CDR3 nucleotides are TGCGCCAGCAGCGCTTTCGGGACAGGCGCGACTAATGAAAAACTGTTTTTT. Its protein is CASSAFGTGATNEKLFF.

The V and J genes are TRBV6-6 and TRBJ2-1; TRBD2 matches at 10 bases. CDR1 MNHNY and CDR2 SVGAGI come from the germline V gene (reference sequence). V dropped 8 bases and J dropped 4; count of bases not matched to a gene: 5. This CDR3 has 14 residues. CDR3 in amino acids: CASGRTSGYNEQFF. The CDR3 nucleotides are TGTGCCAGCGGGCGGACTAGCGGATACAATGAGCAGTTCTTC.